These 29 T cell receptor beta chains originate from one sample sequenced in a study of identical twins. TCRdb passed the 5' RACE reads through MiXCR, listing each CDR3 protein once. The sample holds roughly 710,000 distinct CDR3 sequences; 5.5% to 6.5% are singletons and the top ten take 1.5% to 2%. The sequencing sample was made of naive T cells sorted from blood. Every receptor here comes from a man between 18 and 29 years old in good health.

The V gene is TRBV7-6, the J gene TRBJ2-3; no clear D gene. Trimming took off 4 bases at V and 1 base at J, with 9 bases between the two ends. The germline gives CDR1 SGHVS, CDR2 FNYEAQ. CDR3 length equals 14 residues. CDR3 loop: CASSSPIGTDTQYF. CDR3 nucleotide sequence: TGTGCCAGCAGCTCCCCCATCGGCACAGATACGCAGTATTTT. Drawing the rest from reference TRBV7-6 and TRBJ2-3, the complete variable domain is GAGVSQSPRYKVTKRGQDVALRCDPISGHVSLYWYRQALGQGPEFLTYFNYEAQQDKSGLPNDRFSAERPEGSISTLTIQRTEQRDSAMYRCASSSPIGTDTQYFGPGTRLTVL.

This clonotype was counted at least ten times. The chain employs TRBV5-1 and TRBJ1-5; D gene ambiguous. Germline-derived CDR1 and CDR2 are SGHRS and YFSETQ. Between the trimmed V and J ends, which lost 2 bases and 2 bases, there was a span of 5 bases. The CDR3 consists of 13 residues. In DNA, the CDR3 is TGCGCCAGCAGCTTTCTTGGCAATCAGCCCCAGCATTTT. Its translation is CASSFLGNQPQHF. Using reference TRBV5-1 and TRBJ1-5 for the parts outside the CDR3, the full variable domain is KAGVTQTPRYLIKTRGQQVTLSCSPISGHRSVSWYQQTPGQGLQFLFEYFSETQRNKGNFPGRFSGRQFSNSRSEMNVSTLELGDSALYLCASSFLGNQPQHFGDGTRLSIL.

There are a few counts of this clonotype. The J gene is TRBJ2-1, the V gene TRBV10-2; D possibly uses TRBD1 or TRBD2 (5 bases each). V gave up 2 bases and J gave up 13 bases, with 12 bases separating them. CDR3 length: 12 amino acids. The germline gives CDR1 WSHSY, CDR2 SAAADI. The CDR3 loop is CASSEVIGDQFF. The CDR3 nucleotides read TGCGCCAGCAGTGAGGTCATCGGGGACCAGTTCTTC.

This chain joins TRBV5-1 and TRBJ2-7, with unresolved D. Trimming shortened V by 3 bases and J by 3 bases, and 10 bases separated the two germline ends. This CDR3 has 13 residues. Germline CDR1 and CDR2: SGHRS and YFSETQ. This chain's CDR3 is CASSSDALYEQYF. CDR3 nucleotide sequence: TGCGCCAGCAGCTCCGACGCCCTCTACGAGCAGTACTTC.

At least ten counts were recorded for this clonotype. This CDR3 reads CSARDGLVPTYEQYF. CDR3 DNA: TGCAGTGCTAGAGATGGACTAGTTCCCACCTACGAGCAGTACTTC. This chain joins TRBV20-1 and TRBJ2-7, with 7 bases matching TRBD2. The CDR3 is made up of 15 amino acids. After removal of 0 bases from V and 2 bases from J, the junction contained 7 bases not matched to a gene. From germline, CDR1 is DFQATT and CDR2 SNEGSKA (reference sequence).

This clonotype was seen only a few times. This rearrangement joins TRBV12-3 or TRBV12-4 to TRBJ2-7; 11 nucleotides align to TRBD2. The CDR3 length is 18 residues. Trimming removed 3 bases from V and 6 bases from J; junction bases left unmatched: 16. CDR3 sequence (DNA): TGTGCCAGCAGTTTTAGCGGGAGGGCCAAGTTGGTGCTCTCCGAGCAGTACTTC. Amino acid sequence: CASSFSGRAKLVLSEQYF.

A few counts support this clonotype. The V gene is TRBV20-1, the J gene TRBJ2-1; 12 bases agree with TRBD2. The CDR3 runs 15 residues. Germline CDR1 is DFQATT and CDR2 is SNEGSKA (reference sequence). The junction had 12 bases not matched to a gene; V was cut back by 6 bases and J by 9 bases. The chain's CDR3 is CSARQPSGRAGEQFF. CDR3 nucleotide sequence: TGCAGTGCACGCCAACCTAGCGGGAGGGCCGGTGAGCAGTTCTTC.

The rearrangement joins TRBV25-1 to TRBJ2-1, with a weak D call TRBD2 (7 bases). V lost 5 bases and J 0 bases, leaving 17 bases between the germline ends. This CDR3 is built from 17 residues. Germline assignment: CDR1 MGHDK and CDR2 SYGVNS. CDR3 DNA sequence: TGTGCCAGCAGTAGTAGGGGGGGGGGCGGCTCCTACAATGAGCAGTTCTTC. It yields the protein CASSSRGGGGSYNEQFF. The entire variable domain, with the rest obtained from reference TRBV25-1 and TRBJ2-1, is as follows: EADIYQTPRYLVIGTGKKITLECSQTMGHDKMYWYQQDPGMELHLIHYSYGVNSTEKGDLSSESTVSRIRTEHFPLTLESARPSHTSQYLCASSSRGGGGSYNEQFFGPGTRLTVL.

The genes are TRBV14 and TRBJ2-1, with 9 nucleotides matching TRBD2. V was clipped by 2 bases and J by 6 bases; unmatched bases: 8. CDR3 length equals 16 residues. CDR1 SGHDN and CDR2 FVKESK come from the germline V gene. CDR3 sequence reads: CASSQFSSGRFNEQFF. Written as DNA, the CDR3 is TGTGCCAGCAGCCAATTCTCAAGCGGGAGGTTCAATGAGCAGTTCTTC.

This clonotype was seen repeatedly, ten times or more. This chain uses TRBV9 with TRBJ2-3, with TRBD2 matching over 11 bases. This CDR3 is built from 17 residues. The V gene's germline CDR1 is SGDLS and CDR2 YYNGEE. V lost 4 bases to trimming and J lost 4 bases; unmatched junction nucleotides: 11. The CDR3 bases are TGTGCCAGCAGCCCTCGACTAGCGGGAAGTATGTCAGATACGCAGTATTTT. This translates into CASSPRLAGSMSDTQYF.

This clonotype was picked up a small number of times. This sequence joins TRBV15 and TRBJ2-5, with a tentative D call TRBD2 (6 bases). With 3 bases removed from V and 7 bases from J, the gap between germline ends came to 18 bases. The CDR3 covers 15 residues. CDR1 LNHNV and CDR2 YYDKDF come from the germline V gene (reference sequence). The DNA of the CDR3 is TGTGCCACCAGCAGCCCTAAGCTGGAGGGGCGGACCCAGTACTTC. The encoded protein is CATSSPKLEGRTQYF.

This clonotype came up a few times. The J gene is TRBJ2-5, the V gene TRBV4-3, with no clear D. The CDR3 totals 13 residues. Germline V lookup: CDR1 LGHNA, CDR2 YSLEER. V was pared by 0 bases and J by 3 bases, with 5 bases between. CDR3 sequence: CASSQDVKETQYF. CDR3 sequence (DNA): TGCGCCAGCAGCCAAGATGTAAAAGAGACCCAGTACTTC.

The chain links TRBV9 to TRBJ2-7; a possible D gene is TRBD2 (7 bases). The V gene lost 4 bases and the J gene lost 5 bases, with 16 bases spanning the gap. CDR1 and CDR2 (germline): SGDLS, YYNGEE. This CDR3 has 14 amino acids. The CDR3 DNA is TGTGCCAGCAGCCCACGCCTAGGGGGGGACGAGCAGTACGTC. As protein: CASSPRLGGDEQYV.

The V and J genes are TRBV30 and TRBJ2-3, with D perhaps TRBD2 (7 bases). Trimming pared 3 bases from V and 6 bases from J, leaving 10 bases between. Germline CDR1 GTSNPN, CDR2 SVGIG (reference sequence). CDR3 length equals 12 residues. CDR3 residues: CAWSPGGDTQYF. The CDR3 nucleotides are TGTGCCTGGAGCCCGGGGGGCGATACGCAGTATTTT.

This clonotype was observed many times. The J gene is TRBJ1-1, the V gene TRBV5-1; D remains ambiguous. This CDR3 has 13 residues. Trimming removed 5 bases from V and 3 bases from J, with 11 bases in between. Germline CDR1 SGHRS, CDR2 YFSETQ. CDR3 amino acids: CASSAGQDTEAFF. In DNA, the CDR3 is TGCGCCAGCAGTGCCGGGCAAGACACTGAAGCTTTCTTT.

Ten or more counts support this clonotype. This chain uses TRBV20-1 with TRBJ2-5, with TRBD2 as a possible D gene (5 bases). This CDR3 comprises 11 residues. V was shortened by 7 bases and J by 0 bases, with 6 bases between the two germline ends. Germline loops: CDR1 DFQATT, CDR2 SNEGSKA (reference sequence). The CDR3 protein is CSGGYQETQYF. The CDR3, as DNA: TGCAGTGGAGGGTACCAAGAGACCCAGTACTTC.

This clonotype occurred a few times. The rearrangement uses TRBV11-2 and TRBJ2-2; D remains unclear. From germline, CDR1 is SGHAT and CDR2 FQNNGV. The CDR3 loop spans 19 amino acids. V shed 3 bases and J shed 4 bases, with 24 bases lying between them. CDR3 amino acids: CASSLGFARLSARTGELFF. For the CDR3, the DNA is TGTGCCAGCAGCTTGGGATTTGCGCGGCTCAGCGCCCGCACCGGGGAGCTGTTTTTT. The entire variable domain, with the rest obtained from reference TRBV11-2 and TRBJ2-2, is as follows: EAGVAQSPRYKIIEKRQSVAFWCNPISGHATLYWYQQILGQGPKLLIQFQNNGVVDDSQLPKDRFSAERLKGVDSTLKIQPAKLEDSAVYLCASSLGFARLSARTGELFFGEGSRLTVL.

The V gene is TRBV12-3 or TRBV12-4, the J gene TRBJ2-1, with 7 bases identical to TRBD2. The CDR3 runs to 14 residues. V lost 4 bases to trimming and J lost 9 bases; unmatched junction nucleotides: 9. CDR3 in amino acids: CASSSDAGTIEQFF. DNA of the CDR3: TGTGCCAGCAGTTCCGATGCCGGGACTATTGAGCAGTTCTTC.

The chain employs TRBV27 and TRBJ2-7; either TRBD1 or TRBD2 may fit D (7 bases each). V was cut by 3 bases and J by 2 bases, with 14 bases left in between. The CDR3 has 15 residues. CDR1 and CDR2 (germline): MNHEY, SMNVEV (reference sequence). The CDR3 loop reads CASSLGAGGAYEQYF. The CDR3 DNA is TGTGCCAGCAGTTTGGGGGCAGGGGGGGCCTACGAGCAGTACTTC.

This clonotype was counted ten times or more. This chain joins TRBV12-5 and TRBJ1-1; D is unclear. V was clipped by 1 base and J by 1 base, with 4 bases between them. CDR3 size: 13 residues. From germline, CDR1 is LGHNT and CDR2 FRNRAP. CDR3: CASGLAWNTEAFF. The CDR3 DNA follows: TGTGCTAGTGGTTTGGCCTGGAACACTGAAGCTTTCTTT.

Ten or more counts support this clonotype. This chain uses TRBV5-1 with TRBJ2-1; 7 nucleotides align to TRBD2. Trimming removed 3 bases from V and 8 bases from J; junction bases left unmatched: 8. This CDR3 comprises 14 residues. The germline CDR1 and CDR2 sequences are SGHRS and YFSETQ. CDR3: CASSSLGGMDEQFF. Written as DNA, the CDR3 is TGCGCCAGCAGCTCTTTGGGAGGGATGGATGAGCAGTTCTTC.

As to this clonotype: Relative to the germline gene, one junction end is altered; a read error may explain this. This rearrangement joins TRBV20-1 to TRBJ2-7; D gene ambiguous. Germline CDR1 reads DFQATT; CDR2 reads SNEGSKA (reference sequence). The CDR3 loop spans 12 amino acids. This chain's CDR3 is CSAREFSYEQYF. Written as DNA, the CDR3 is TGCAGTGCCAGAGAATTCTCCTACGAGCAGTACTTC.

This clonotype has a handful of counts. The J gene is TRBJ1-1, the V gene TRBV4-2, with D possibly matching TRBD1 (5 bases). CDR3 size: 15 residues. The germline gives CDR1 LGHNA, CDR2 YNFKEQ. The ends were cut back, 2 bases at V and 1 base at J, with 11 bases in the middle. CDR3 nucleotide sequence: TGTGCCAGCAGCCAACAGACGGGGGAGAACACTGAAGCTTTCTTT. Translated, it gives CASSQQTGENTEAFF.

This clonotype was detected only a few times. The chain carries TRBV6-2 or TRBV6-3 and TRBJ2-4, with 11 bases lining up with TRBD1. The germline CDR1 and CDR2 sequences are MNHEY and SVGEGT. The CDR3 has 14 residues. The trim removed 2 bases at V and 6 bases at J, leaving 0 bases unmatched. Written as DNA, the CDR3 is TGTGCCAGCAGTTACGGGACAGGGGGAAACATTCAGTACTTC. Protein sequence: CASSYGTGGNIQYF.

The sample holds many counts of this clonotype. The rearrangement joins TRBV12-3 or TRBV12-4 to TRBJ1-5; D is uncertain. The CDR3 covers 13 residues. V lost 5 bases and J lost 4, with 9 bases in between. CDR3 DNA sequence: TGTGCCAGCAGTCCCCGAGTAAATCAGCCCCAGCATTTT. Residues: CASSPRVNQPQHF.

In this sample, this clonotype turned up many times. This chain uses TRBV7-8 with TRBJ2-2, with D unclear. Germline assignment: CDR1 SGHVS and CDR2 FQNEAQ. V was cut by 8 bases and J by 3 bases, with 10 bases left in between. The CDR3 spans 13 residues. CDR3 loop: CASVRSDTGELFF. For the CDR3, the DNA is TGTGCCAGCGTCCGGTCGGACACCGGGGAGCTGTTTTTT.

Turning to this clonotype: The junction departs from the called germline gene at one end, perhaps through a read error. The CDR3 sequence: CASSLALPTPNERFF. In DNA, the CDR3 is TGTGCCAGCAGCTTAGCCCTTCCCACCCCTAATGAGCGGTTCTTC. The chain has TRBV7-9 and TRBJ2-1; D unclear. The CDR3 is made up of 15 amino acids. The germline CDR1 and CDR2 sequences are SEHNR and FQNEAQ (reference sequence). Using reference TRBV7-9 and TRBJ2-1 for the parts outside the CDR3, the full variable domain is DTGVSQNPRHKITKRGQNVTFRCDPISEHNRLYWYRQTLGQGPEFLTYFQNEAQLEKSRLLSDRFSAERPKGSFSTLEIQRTEQGDSAMYLCASSLALPTPNERFFGPGTRLTVL.

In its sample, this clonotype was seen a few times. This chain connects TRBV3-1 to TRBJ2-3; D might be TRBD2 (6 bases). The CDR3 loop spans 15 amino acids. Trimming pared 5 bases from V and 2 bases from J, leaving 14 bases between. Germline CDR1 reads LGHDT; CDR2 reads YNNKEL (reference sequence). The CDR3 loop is CASSKSGGATDTQYF. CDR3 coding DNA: TGTGCCAGCAGCAAGAGTGGCGGGGCCACAGATACGCAGTATTTT.

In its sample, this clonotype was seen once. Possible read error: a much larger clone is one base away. CDR3 coding DNA: TGCGCCAGCAGCCAAGGAGTCGGCGCCTTCTACGAGCAGTACTTC. Amino acid sequence: CASSQGVGAFYEQYF. The chain is built from TRBV4-3 and TRBJ2-7; D is uncertain. The CDR3 spans 15 residues. Trimming shortened V by 1 base and J by 3 bases, and 13 bases separated the two germline ends. Germline V lookup: CDR1 LGHNA, CDR2 YSLEER.